These 27 T cell receptor beta chains originate from one sample sequenced in a study of vaccination and CD4 T cells after COVID-19. Their target antigens are unknown. Treatment reported: roughly ten-day PBMC culture with coronavirus spike peptide pools or control peptides (ViraFEST assay). The Oncomine TCR Beta short-read assay was what sequenced the DNA obtained from cultured CD4+ T cells. TCRdb reanalysed the PCR reads using MiXCR and keeps one entry per CDR3 protein. The top ten clones hold more than 7% of a sample with several thousand distinct CDR3 sequences, 50% to 65% of them seen once. The specimen sequenced was CD4+ T cells from blood, cultured in vitro. The origin of the receptors is a human donor who had recovered from COVID-19.

V usage is TRBV6-2 or TRBV6-3 and J usage is TRBJ2-2; 7 bases map to TRBD1. V shed 6 bases and J 7 bases; nucleotides not matched to a gene: 8. CDR3 length equals 14 residues. Germline V CDR1 and CDR2: MNHEY, SVGEGT. CDR3 sequence reads: CASRGQQRNGELFF. CDR3 nucleotides: TGTGCCAGCAGGGGACAGCAAAGGAACGGGGAGCTGTTTTTT.

The V gene is TRBV18, the J gene TRBJ2-2, with D hard to call. The CDR3 is 15 amino acids. With 2 bases removed from V and 0 bases from J, the gap between germline ends came to 7 bases. Germline loops: CDR1 KGHSH, CDR2 LQKENI. The CDR3 bases are TGTGCCAGCTCACCATCGCCAGCGAACACCGGGGAGCTGTTTTTT. This gives the protein CASSPSPANTGELFF.

V is TRBV7-2 and J is TRBJ2-2; D is unclear. Germline V lookup: CDR1 SGHTA, CDR2 FQGNSA. Trimming pared 5 bases from V and 2 bases from J, leaving 9 bases between. The CDR3 is made up of 14 amino acids. Written as DNA, the CDR3 is TGTGCCAGCAGCCCCCTGTTTAACACCGGGGAGCTGTTTTTT. This encodes CASSPLFNTGELFF.

The chain joins TRBV6-1 to TRBJ1-2, with 9 bases that match TRBD1. The V and J ends lost 5 bases and 4 bases, in that order; junction bases with no gene match: 5. The CDR3 is made up of 14 amino acids. Germline values: CDR1 MNHNS, CDR2 SASEGT. The CDR3 nucleotides are TGTGCCAGCAGTATTCCGGGACAGGGCTATGGCTACACCTTC. Translated: CASSIPGQGYGYTF.

This sequence joins TRBV6-1 and TRBJ1-5; D gene ambiguous. Trimming removed 6 bases from V and 2 bases from J, with 11 bases in between. CDR1 is MNHNS and CDR2 is SASEGT in the germline V gene. The CDR3 totals 14 residues. DNA of the CDR3: TGTGCCAGCAGCCCCCAGCAAGGCAATCAGCCCCAGCATTTT. Translation: CASSPQQGNQPQHF.

The V gene is TRBV6-1, the J gene TRBJ1-3; D may be TRBD1 (5 bases). Trimming left V 5 bases short and J 0 bases short, with 17 bases between. This CDR3 contains 17 residues. In germline, CDR1 is MNHNS, CDR2 SASEGT. The CDR3 DNA reads TGTGCCAGCAGTCGTACGGGGCTGACTTACTCTGGAAACACCATATATTTT. Translated, it gives CASSRTGLTYSGNTIYF.

This clonotype appeared a few times. The chain employs TRBV20-1 and TRBJ1-1; maybe TRBD1 (5 bases). Trimming removed 3 bases at V and 4 bases at J, with 15 bases between. CDR3 length: 14 residues. CDR1 is DFQATT and CDR2 is SNEGSKA in the germline V gene (reference sequence). CDR3 residues: CSASFSIGTTEAFF. CDR3 DNA: TGCAGTGCTAGTTTTTCCATCGGGACCACTGAAGCTTTCTTT.

In its sample, this clonotype was seen a few times. The genes are TRBV7-2 and TRBJ1-1, with D maybe TRBD1 (5 bases). Trimming pared 5 bases from V and 1 base from J, leaving 17 bases between. The germline V gene has CDR1 SGHTA and CDR2 FQGNSA. The CDR3 spans 16 residues. CDR3 in amino acids: CASSKWGFGSNTEAFF. For the CDR3, the DNA is TGTGCCAGCAGCAAATGGGGGTTCGGGTCGAACACTGAAGCTTTCTTT.

This clonotype has just a few counts. The chain uses TRBV20-1 and TRBJ1-2, with D unclear. This CDR3 comprises 15 residues. The germline V gene encodes CDR1 DFQATT and CDR2 SNEGSKA (reference sequence). V lost 3 bases, J lost 0 bases, and 14 bases lay in between. This chain's CDR3 is CSASPGGSTNYGYTF. In DNA, the CDR3 is TGCAGTGCTAGTCCAGGTGGATCGACTAACTATGGCTACACCTTC.

The sample holds a few counts of this clonotype. This chain joins TRBV20-1 and TRBJ1-5; 9 bases are a match to TRBD1. Germline V CDR1 and CDR2: DFQATT, SNEGSKA (reference sequence). Trimming at V came to 0 bases and at J to 3 bases, leaving 6 bases not matched to a gene. This CDR3 region has 16 residues. CDR3 region: CSARDHGTGLNQPQHF. CDR3 DNA: TGCAGTGCTAGAGATCATGGGACAGGGCTCAATCAGCCCCAGCATTTT.

The chain is built from TRBV20-1 and TRBJ1-2, with 10 nucleotides matching TRBD1. The CDR3 has 14 amino acids. The V and J ends lost 5 bases and 2 bases, in that order; junction bases with no gene match: 5. Germline V gene data show CDR1 as DFQATT and CDR2 as SNEGSKA (reference sequence). CDR3 bases: TGCAGTGCTGGATTGACAGGGGGCAACTATGGCTACACCTTC. As protein: CSAGLTGGNYGYTF.

The V gene is TRBV7-8, the J gene TRBJ2-5; no definite D call. The V end was cut by 5 bases, the J end by 1 base, with 8 bases between. The CDR3 sequence is 13 residues long. Looked up from germline, CDR1 is SGHVS and CDR2 is FQNEAQ. The CDR3 bases are TGTGCCAGCAGCCCAGATCGCCAAGAGACCCAGTACTTC. This translates into CASSPDRQETQYF.

This chain connects TRBV7-6 to TRBJ2-5, with 8 nucleotides matching TRBD2. The V gene end was trimmed by 1 base and the J gene end by 5 bases; junction bases not matched to a gene: 9. The CDR3 runs 16 residues. Germline loops: CDR1 SGHVS, CDR2 FNYEAQ. The CDR3 loop reads CASSLVVAGTSETQYF. The CDR3 DNA reads TGTGCCAGCAGCTTAGTGGTAGCGGGAACCTCCGAGACCCAGTACTTC.

The chain combines TRBV20-1 with TRBJ2-2, with TRBD2 matching over 8 bases. CDR1 and CDR2 (germline): DFQATT, SNEGSKA (reference sequence). The CDR3 length is 15 residues. V trimming: 3 bases; J trimming: 4 bases; junction bases outside the gene matches: 7. CDR3 sequence: CSARERLATTGELFF. The CDR3 nucleotides read TGCAGTGCTAGGGAGAGACTAGCGACCACCGGGGAGCTGTTTTTT.

This chain links TRBV5-1 with TRBJ1-2; D is unresolved. The CDR3 runs to 15 residues. Germline loops: CDR1 SGHRS, CDR2 YFSETQ. V was clipped by 2 bases and J by 0 bases, with 11 bases between them. CDR3: CASSFPGEPNYGYTF. The CDR3, as DNA: TGCGCCAGCAGCTTTCCAGGAGAACCTAACTATGGCTACACCTTC.

This chain connects TRBV7-6 to TRBJ2-1; 10 positions agree with TRBD2. This CDR3 has 16 amino acids. Germline trimming cut 6 bases from V and 7 bases from J; bases unmatched to any gene: 12. Germline-derived CDR1 and CDR2 are SGHVS and FNYEAQ. The CDR3: CASSRTPGLATNEQFF. In DNA form, the CDR3 reads TGTGCCAGCAGTCGAACTCCGGGACTAGCGACGAATGAGCAGTTCTTC.

CDR3 loop: CAIRLGFQETQYF. CDR3 nucleotide sequence: TGTGCCATCAGATTGGGCTTCCAAGAGACCCAGTACTTC. The chain has TRBV10-3 and TRBJ2-5; D remains unclear. Germline V gene sequence: CDR1 ENHRY, CDR2 SYGVKD. The V and J ends lost 6 bases and 1 base respectively, with 9 bases between them. CDR3 length: 13 residues.

The chain combines TRBV6-1 with TRBJ2-1, with 8 bases fitting TRBD2. The germline gives CDR1 MNHNS, CDR2 SASEGT. Trimming at V came to 6 bases and at J to 7 bases, leaving 20 bases not matched to a gene. CDR3 length: 18 amino acids. The DNA of the CDR3 is TGTGCCAGCAGACCGAGGGCTGTCGGGACTAGGCTAAATAATGAGCAGTTCTTC. Protein sequence: CASRPRAVGTRLNNEQFF.

The chain combines TRBV24-1 with TRBJ2-3; D remains ambiguous. With 7 bases removed from V and 0 bases from J, the gap between germline ends came to 13 bases. The CDR3 length is 15 residues. CDR1 KGHDR and CDR2 SFDVKD come from the germline V gene. Here the CDR3 reads CATREGGFSTDTQYF. CDR3 sequence (DNA): TGTGCCACCAGAGAAGGTGGATTTAGCACAGATACGCAGTATTTT.

This CDR3 reads CASTGRRVDSPLHF. DNA of the CDR3: TGTGCCAGCACTGGACGGCGGGTCGATTCACCCCTCCACTTT. The chain is built from TRBV6-4 and TRBJ1-6, with D unresolved. The CDR3 sequence is 14 residues long. The ends were cut back, 7 bases at V and 8 bases at J, with 15 bases in the middle. Per germline, CDR1 MRHNA and CDR2 SNTAGT.

This clonotype appeared a few times. The chain couples TRBV10-3 to TRBJ1-1; no clear D gene. Between the trimmed V and J ends, which lost 0 bases and 4 bases, there was a span of 12 bases. The CDR3 is 15 amino acids. CDR1 and CDR2 from the germline V gene are ENHRY and SYGVKD. CDR3 DNA: TGTGCCATCAGTGAGTCTTCGGCAGGACGCACTGAAGCTTTCTTT. Its protein is CAISESSAGRTEAFF.

This clonotype was seen just once. This chain uses TRBV6-5 with TRBJ1-1; perhaps TRBD1 as D (5 bases). Trimming took 0 bases from V and 1 from J, leaving 9 bases between them. The CDR3 is made up of 15 amino acids. Germline V CDR1 and CDR2: MNHEY, SVGAGI. As DNA, the CDR3 is TGTGCCAGCAGTTACTCATCGGGGACGAACACTGAAGCTTTCTTT. This translates into CASSYSSGTNTEAFF.

This clonotype occurred once. This chain links TRBV27 with TRBJ2-7; D unclear. This CDR3 has 14 residues. V lost 0 bases, J lost 1 base, and 7 bases lay in between. The V gene's germline CDR1 is MNHEY and CDR2 SMNVEV (reference sequence). The CDR3 protein is CASSLSSLSYEQYF. CDR3 nucleotides: TGTGCCAGCAGTTTATCGTCACTGTCCTACGAGCAGTACTTC.

The chain employs TRBV29-1 and TRBJ1-2, with unresolved D. CDR1 and CDR2 from the germline V gene are SQVTM and ANQGSEA. V was trimmed by 6 bases and J by 2 bases, leaving 10 bases between them. The CDR3 sequence is 12 residues long. The CDR3 bases are TGCAGCGTCCCGGGGTCCAACTATGGCTACACCTTC. Protein: CSVPGSNYGYTF.

The J gene is TRBJ2-7, the V gene TRBV5-4; TRBD1 agrees at 12 bases. The germline CDR1 and CDR2 sequences are SGHNT and YYREEE (reference sequence). V lost 0 bases to trimming and J lost 6 bases; unmatched junction nucleotides: 4. This CDR3 is 15 amino acids long. This CDR3 reads CASSLGGTGGFEQYF. In DNA, the CDR3 is TGTGCCAGCAGCTTGGGAGGGACAGGGGGCTTCGAGCAGTACTTC.

The chain combines TRBV20-1 with TRBJ2-1, with D perhaps matching TRBD1 or TRBD2 (6 bases each). The CDR3 length is 12 residues. V lost 5 bases, J lost 8 bases, and 13 bases lay in between. Per germline, CDR1 DFQATT and CDR2 SNEGSKA (reference sequence). The CDR3 reads CSAPKEGDEQFF. The CDR3 DNA sequence: TGCAGTGCTCCGAAGGAGGGGGATGAGCAGTTCTTC.

This chain connects TRBV10-2 to TRBJ1-1; 11 nucleotides agree with TRBD1. V gave up 1 base and J gave up 4 bases; unmatched junction bases: 8. Germline CDR1 is WSHSY and CDR2 is SAAADI. This CDR3 is built from 17 residues. The CDR3 spells CASSEFGGQGAFTEAFF. The CDR3 nucleotides read TGCGCCAGCAGTGAGTTTGGAGGACAGGGGGCGTTCACTGAAGCTTTCTTT.